What follows describes a single T cell receptor (beta chain). Its antigen is not yet known. Within one base of it there is no much larger clone, and no base qualities were kept. Taken with the paper, the label for time point translates to: newly diagnosed GD, antithyroid drugs for less than 3 months. For both TCR sequencing and RNA sequencing, RNA was extracted from PBMCs using TRIzol. The diagnosis of Graves' disease followed American Thyroid Association guidelines. Recruitment of patients was carried out at an endocrinology department in Xi'an, China. From each patient, around 9 milliliters of peripheral blood was collected into an EDTA anticoagulant tube. Ficoll Paque Plus density gradient separation was used to isolate PBMCs, and no further T cell sorting was done. An Agilent 2100 Bioanalyzer and agarose gel were used to assess RNA quality, and a NanoDrop 2000 was used to measure RNA concentration.

The source of the sample is a study of regulatory T cells in long-lasting Graves disease (dated by TCRdb to the early 2020s). Broadly, across the study: Patients with newly diagnosed Graves' disease had been on antithyroid drugs for under 3 months. Patients with persistent Graves' disease were compared with patients with newly diagnosed Graves' disease using TCR sequencing and RNA sequencing of peripheral blood. The study was conducted in China and was registered as a clinical trial. A total of roughly 33 samples underwent TCR sequencing: about 13 from persistent and some 20 from newly diagnosed Graves' disease patients.

Receptor amplification or capture employed multiplex PCR. Sequencing used an Illumina HiSeq 4000. To build TCR beta libraries, CDR3 regions were amplified by Arm-PCR using iRepertoire HTBI primers. PCR products were gel purified before sequencing. Per the authors' processing: Gene usage analysis of CDR3 amino acid clonotypes used the 62 TRBV and some 15 TRBJ segments found across samples. COPE and FqMerger were used to merge the filtered high-quality paired reads into contigs. Contigs were aligned with BLAST to IMGT TRBV, TRBD and TRBJ reference genes, and CDR3 was defined per IMGT. Any clonotype with a frequency above 0.1% was counted as a highly expanded clone. Repertoire diversity was measured by Shannon entropy, and V-J evenness by the Gini coefficient. A clonotype was considered public if more than one individual shared it. Using fastp trimming at Q25 and MiXCR clonotype assembly, TCRdb reanalyzed the public sequencing data and kept in-frame beta chains. Merged by CDR3 protein, the rows form single entries marked with the most common genes and DNA. The V and J calls shown here were made by TCRdb, not taken from the authors' results. In all, the sample holds around 250,000 distinct CDR3 sequences, and around 20% of those were seen once. Approximately 13% of the sample is held by the ten biggest clonotypes.

CDR1 and CDR2 were assigned from the germline V gene as SGDLS and YYNGEE. The CDR3 covers 15 residues, taking in both the cysteine and the phenylalanine. Only the CDR3 DNA is retained, 45 bases long and in frame from the first base. V is reduced by 0 bases and J by 0 bases, leaving a spacing of 8 bases between them. Broad study findings and their caveats: The small sample size was acknowledged by the authors as a limitation that may reduce accuracy. Persistent patients shared more public clonotypes among themselves (under 3,000) than newly diagnosed patients did (nearly 1,000). Because the primary lesion, thyroid tissue, could not be accessed, the study looked at peripheral blood alone. Persistent Graves' disease patients showed lower TCR Shannon entropy and fewer highly expanded clones than newly diagnosed patients, suggesting clonal expansion. Sequencing and analysis were limited to the TCR beta chain. Persistent disease showed preferential use of TRBV28, TRBJ1-2 and TRBJ2-5, whereas newly diagnosed disease favored TRBV20-1 and TRBJ2-1.

Recombination linked TRBV9 to TRBJ2-3, with an unclear D gene assignment. The sample here was peripheral blood mononuclear cells (PBMCs), taken at new diagnosis, from a patient treated with antithyroid drugs. This receptor was taken from a female donor with Graves disease. The sequenced DNA: TGTGCCAGCAGCGTAGAGGGTTTGAGCACAGATACGCAGTATTTT. Translated, it reads CASSVEGLSTDTQYF.